Listed here are 17 T cell receptor beta chains from one sample, sequenced in a study of memory CD4+ T cells and cytomegalovirus serostatus. The sort gate was single viable CD3+CD4+CD8-CD45RO+ cells for memory CD4+ T cells. The assay was immunoSEQ multiplex PCR, and TCRdb's table has in-frame clones only and misses some. The table lists about 61,000 clones, approximately 78% of them singletons. The sequenced material came from memory CD4+ T cells from blood. The receptor set was obtained from an adult in good health and CMV-seronegative.

This clone was observed a few times. V and J are TRBV27 and TRBJ1-5; D possibly corresponds to TRBD1 (6 bases). Germline assignment: CDR1 MNHEY and CDR2 SMNVEV (reference sequence). Trimming shortened V by 6 bases and J by 9 bases, and 21 bases separated the two germline ends. This CDR3 region has 15 residues. CDR3 loop: CASRPHRDPARPQHF. CDR3 DNA: TGTGCCAGCAGGCCACACAGGGATCCCGCGAGGCCCCAGCATTTT.

The CDR3 here is CSASWGNEQFF. CDR3 DNA sequence: TGCAGTGCTAGTTGGGGGAATGAGCAGTTCTTC. This chain links TRBV20-1 with TRBJ2-1; D possibly matches TRBD1 or TRBD2 (5 bases each). V was cut by 3 bases and J by 7 bases, with 7 bases left in between. The germline V gene has CDR1 DFQATT and CDR2 SNEGSKA (reference sequence). This CDR3 spans 11 amino acids.

In this sample, this clone turned up a few times. The rearrangement links TRBV30 to TRBJ1-5; D is possibly TRBD1 (5 bases). The CDR3 has 16 residues. Trimming stripped 1 base from V and 0 bases from J, with 13 bases between. Germline V gene sequence: CDR1 GTSNPN, CDR2 SVGIG (reference sequence). CDR3 sequence reads: CAWSGGGSHSNQPQHF. The CDR3 DNA is TGTGCCTGGAGTGGGGGGGGGAGTCATAGCAATCAGCCCCAGCATTTT. The full variable domain, its missing parts supplied by reference TRBV30 and TRBJ1-5, is SQTIHQWPATLVQPVGSPLSLECTVEGTSNPNLYWYRQAAGRGLQLLFYSVGIGQISSEVPQNLSASRPQDRQFILSSKKLLLSDSGFYLCAWSGGGSHSNQPQHFGDGTRLSIL.

The CDR3 DNA reads as TGTGCCAGCAGCTTCGCGGGACAGCCTTCCTACGAGCAGTACTTC. It is translated as CASSFAGQPSYEQYF. The chain uses TRBV11-2 and TRBJ2-7, with D possibly being TRBD1 (7 bases). CDR1 is SGHAT and CDR2 is FQNNGV in the germline V gene. This CDR3 has 15 residues. Trimming pared 3 bases from V and 1 base from J, leaving 13 bases between.

The chain links TRBV7-9 to TRBJ1-4; D is possibly TRBD1 (5 bases). CDR1 is SEHNR, CDR2 FQNEAQ, per germline (reference sequence). The ends were cut back, 5 bases at V and 7 bases at J, with 14 bases in the middle. The CDR3 length is 14 residues. The CDR3 is CASSAGTGAEKLFF. In nucleotides, the CDR3 is TGTGCCAGCAGCGCTGGTACCGGGGCTGAAAAACTGTTTTTT.

The genes are TRBV12-5 and TRBJ2-5; no clear D. CDR1 and CDR2 from the germline V gene are LGHNT and FRNRAP. CDR3 length equals 11 residues. The V gene lost 7 bases and the J gene lost 5 bases, with 8 bases spanning the gap. CDR3 coding DNA: TGTGCTAGTGCCCTGGGGGAGACCCAGTACTTC. This codes for CASALGETQYF.

This clone was recorded a few times. This chain joins TRBV9 and TRBJ1-1; unclear D gene. Trimming stripped 4 bases from V and 5 bases from J, with 15 bases between. In germline, CDR1 is SGDLS, CDR2 YYNGEE. There are 14 residues in the CDR3. The CDR3 loop reads CASSRLGSLTEAFF. The DNA for the CDR3 is TGTGCCAGCAGCCGCCTCGGGAGCTTGACTGAAGCTTTCTTT.

The chain is built from TRBV6-1 and TRBJ2-7; TRBD1 matches at 9 bases. After removal of 5 bases from V and 4 bases from J, the junction contained 3 bases not matched to a gene. CDR1 is MNHNS, CDR2 SASEGT, per germline. CDR3 length: 13 amino acids. In DNA form, the CDR3 reads TGTGCCAGCAGTCGGGACAGGGAGTACGAGCAGTACTTC. Translating gives CASSRDREYEQYF.

The chain carries TRBV6-6 and TRBJ2-7, with 8 positions matching TRBD2. CDR1 is MNHNY, CDR2 SVGAGI, per germline (reference sequence). This CDR3 has 14 amino acids. V shed 5 bases, J shed 3 bases, and the junction held 6 bases outside the gene matches. The CDR3 loop reads CASSTGTSYYEQYF. In DNA form, the CDR3 reads TGTGCCAGCAGTACAGGGACTAGTTACTACGAGCAGTACTTC.

The chain carries TRBV14 and TRBJ2-2; D gene uncertain. V lost 2 bases and J lost 4, with 8 bases in between. The CDR3 loop spans 14 amino acids. The germline gives CDR1 SGHDN, CDR2 FVKESK. CDR3 DNA sequence: TGTGCCAGCAGCCAAATGGGGTTCACCGGGGAGCTGTTTTTT. It encodes CASSQMGFTGELFF.

The chain has TRBV5-1 and TRBJ2-1, with TRBD2 as a possible D gene (7 bases). V was trimmed by 0 bases and J by 10 bases, leaving 14 bases between them. The CDR3 covers 14 residues. Germline values: CDR1 SGHRS, CDR2 YFSETQ. The CDR3 region is CASSLEGGAEEQFF. Here the CDR3 DNA reads TGCGCCAGCAGCTTGGAGGGGGGGGCCGAGGAGCAGTTCTTC.

This rearrangement joins TRBV5-4 to TRBJ2-7, with D maybe TRBD1 (6 bases). Trimming cost V 4 bases and J 2 bases, with 10 bases left between them. The CDR3 is 13 amino acids. Germline V CDR1 and CDR2: SGHNT, YYREEE (reference sequence). CDR3 sequence reads: CASSAGTPYEQYF. The CDR3 bases are TGTGCCAGCAGCGCTGGGACACCCTACGAGCAGTACTTC.

This sequence joins TRBV6-6 and TRBJ1-5; the match to TRBD1 covers 7 bases. The J segment lost 2 bases and the V segment lost 2 bases, leaving 3 bases of the junction unmatched. The CDR3 runs to 15 residues. Germline V gene sequence: CDR1 MNHNY, CDR2 SVGAGI (reference sequence). The CDR3 region is CASSYLTGGNQPQHF. The CDR3 DNA sequence: TGTGCCAGCAGTTACCTTACAGGGGGCAATCAGCCCCAGCATTTT.

The chain links TRBV5-1 to TRBJ1-3; a weak D match, TRBD1 (5 bases). This CDR3 has 16 amino acids. Germline CDR1 SGHRS, CDR2 YFSETQ. V gave up 4 bases and J gave up 0 bases, with 14 bases separating them. The CDR3 is CASSPRTLNSGNTIYF. The CDR3 DNA reads as TGCGCCAGCAGCCCCCGGACACTAAACTCTGGAAACACCATATATTTT. The full variable domain, in which reference TRBV5-1 and TRBJ1-3 provide the parts outside the CDR3, is KAGVTQTPRYLIKTRGQQVTLSCSPISGHRSVSWYQQTPGQGLQFLFEYFSETQRNKGNFPGRFSGRQFSNSRSEMNVSTLELGDSALYLCASSPRTLNSGNTIYFGEGSWLTVV.

This clone is a singleton in its sample. The chain employs TRBV2 and TRBJ2-7; TRBD2 matches at 8 bases. V gave up 6 bases and J gave up 5 bases; unmatched junction bases: 6. From germline, CDR1 is SNHLY and CDR2 FYNNEI. The CDR3 totals 13 residues. CDR3 DNA sequence: TGTGCCAGCAGCCGGGGGGGTGAGAACGAGCAGTACTTC. It specifies CASSRGGENEQYF.

The chain uses TRBV2 and TRBJ2-6; the D is unclear. Germline loops: CDR1 SNHLY, CDR2 FYNNEI. The CDR3 totals 15 residues. The V end lost 6 bases, the J end lost 0 bases, and 9 bases lay between the germline ends. The CDR3, as DNA: TGTGCCAGCAGGCCGGAAAGCTCTGGGGCCAACGTCCTGACTTTC. Encoded protein: CASRPESSGANVLTF.

The genes are TRBV5-4 and TRBJ2-1, with 9 bases lining up with TRBD1. Looked up from germline, CDR1 is SGHNT and CDR2 is YYREEE (reference sequence). This CDR3 contains 15 residues. V shed 3 bases and J 8 bases; nucleotides not matched to a gene: 9. For the CDR3, the DNA is TGTGCCAGCAGCTCAGACCCCGGGACAGGGCATGAGCAGTTCTTC. Translating gives CASSSDPGTGHEQFF. Together with reference TRBV5-4 and TRBJ2-1, the CDR3 gives the full variable domain: ETGVTQSPTHLIKTRGQQVTLRCSSQSGHNTVSWYQQALGQGPQFIFQYYREEENGRGNFPPRFSGLQFPNYSSELNVNALELDDSALYLCASSSDPGTGHEQFFGPGTRLTVL.